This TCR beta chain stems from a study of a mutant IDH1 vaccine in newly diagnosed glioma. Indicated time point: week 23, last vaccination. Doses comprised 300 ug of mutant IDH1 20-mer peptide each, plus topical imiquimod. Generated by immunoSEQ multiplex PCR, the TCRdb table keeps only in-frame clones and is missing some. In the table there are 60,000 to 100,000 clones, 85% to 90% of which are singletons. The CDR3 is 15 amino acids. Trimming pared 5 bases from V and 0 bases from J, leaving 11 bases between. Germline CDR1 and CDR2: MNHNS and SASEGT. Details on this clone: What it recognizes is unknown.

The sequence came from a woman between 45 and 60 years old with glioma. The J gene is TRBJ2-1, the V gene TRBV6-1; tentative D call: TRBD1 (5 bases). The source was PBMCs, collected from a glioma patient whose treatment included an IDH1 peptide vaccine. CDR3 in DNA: TGTGCCAGCAGTCAGGGTTTCGCCTCCTACAATGAGCAGTTCTTC. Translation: CASSQGFASYNEQFF.